This paragraph covers one T cell receptor beta chain sequence. Its specificity is unknown. The data were taken from a study of T cells expressing NK-cell markers. Study as a whole: The study drew TCR beta repertoires from sorted CD3+CD56+NKG2C+, CD3+CD56+NKG2C- and CD3+CD56-NKG2C+ T cells. Seropositivity for HCMV was found in seven of the eight sequenced donors, with one seronegative. Notes on the study in general: The CD3+CD56-NKG2C+ fraction of a handful of donors was likewise dominated by these clonotypes.

CDR3 length equals 14 residues. Looked up from germline, CDR1 is DFQATT and CDR2 is SNEGSKA (reference sequence). TCRdb re-called the 5' RACE reads; one entry per CDR3 protein, DNA not given. The sample includes around 380,000 distinct CDR3 sequences. The origin of this receptor is a woman aged 45-65 years in good health. The chain joins TRBV20-1 to TRBJ2-7; without DNA, the TCRdb call of TRBD2 cannot be checked. Sequencing used blood T cells: a sorted CD56 or NKG2C T cell subset, CD4+ or CD8+ T cells, or bulk PBMC T cells (not recorded which). The CDR3 sequence: CSASLSGGILGQYF.